The 14 T cell receptor beta chains in this list originate from one sample, sequenced in a study of blood T cell repertoires in COVID-19. Sequencing used immunoSEQ multiplex PCR; TCRdb keeps in-frame clones, though not all of them. Found here are tens of thousands of clones, around 87% of them singletons; the top ten hold 5% to 6%. The sample consisted of peripheral blood. These receptors were taken from a man aged 50 to 59 with acute or convalescent COVID-19.

V gene TRBV6-6 combines with J gene TRBJ2-7; the match to TRBD1 covers 8 bases. The CDR3 sequence is 16 residues long. Per the germline V gene, CDR1 is MNHNY and CDR2 is SVGAGI (reference sequence). Trimming took 2 bases from V and 6 from J; bases not matched to a gene: 12. The DNA for the CDR3 is TGTGCCAGCAGTTACATCATTCAGGGGGCGTTGGTCGAGCAGTACTTC. This translates into CASSYIIQGALVEQYF.

The chain combines TRBV24-1 with TRBJ1-5, with D tentatively TRBD1 (6 bases). Per germline, CDR1 KGHDR and CDR2 SFDVKD. CDR3 length equals 15 residues. The V and J ends lost 6 bases and 2 bases respectively, with 13 bases between them. The CDR3 DNA is TGTGCCACCAGTCCTCAAGGGGGAGGCAATCAGCCCCAGCATTTT. It translates to CATSPQGGGNQPQHF.

The rearrangement links TRBV6-5 to TRBJ1-4; D unresolved. Germline V gives CDR1 MNHEY, CDR2 SVGAGI. The CDR3 length is 16 residues. The V end was cut by 2 bases, the J end by 3 bases, with 13 bases between. The CDR3 DNA reads TGTGCCAGCAGTTACGACATTTACTCTGCTAATGAAAAACTGTTTTTT. Amino acid sequence: CASSYDIYSANEKLFF.

This chain joins TRBV5-1 and TRBJ2-1; 14 bases align to TRBD2. Germline-derived CDR1 and CDR2 are SGHRS and YFSETQ. The CDR3 is 19 amino acids. V shed 4 bases, J shed 0 bases, and the junction held 9 bases outside the gene matches. This chain's CDR3 is CASSGGLAGVSSSYNEQFF. CDR3 DNA sequence: TGCGCCAGCAGCGGGGGACTAGCGGGAGTATCGAGCTCCTACAATGAGCAGTTCTTC.

This sequence joins TRBV9 and TRBJ1-2; possible D gene TRBD1, 5 bases. The germline gives CDR1 SGDLS, CDR2 YYNGEE. V lost 1 base to trimming and J lost 3 bases, with 19 bases between them. The CDR3 is made up of 17 amino acids. The chain's CDR3 is CASSVRPRDLLDYGYTF. The CDR3 nucleotides read TGTGCCAGCAGCGTACGTCCCAGGGATCTACTGGACTATGGCTACACCTTC.

The genes are TRBV11-3 and TRBJ2-5, with 8 bases identical to TRBD1. The CDR3 contains 17 residues. Trimming cost V 2 bases and J 0 bases; bases outside gene matches: 8. Germline V CDR1 and CDR2: SGHNT, YENEEA. The CDR3 loop reads CASSLSRGLLNQETQYF. CDR3 nucleotides: TGTGCCAGCAGCTTATCCAGGGGGCTGTTAAACCAAGAGACCCAGTACTTC.

The rearrangement uses TRBV27 and TRBJ2-7, with D possibly matching TRBD2 (6 bases). The germline V gene encodes CDR1 MNHEY and CDR2 SMNVEV (reference sequence). The CDR3 consists of 14 residues. Trimming shortened V by 3 bases and J by 5 bases, and 14 bases separated the two germline ends. The CDR3 region is CASSFNGSPHEQYF. In DNA form, the CDR3 reads TGTGCCAGCAGTTTTAACGGGAGTCCCCACGAGCAGTACTTC.

The chain combines TRBV9 with TRBJ2-5; 9 nucleotides agree with TRBD1. The CDR3 consists of 15 residues. Trimming cost V 4 bases and J 3 bases; bases outside gene matches: 7. CDR1 and CDR2 (germline): SGDLS, YYNGEE. The CDR3 spells CASSPRQGVKETQYF. CDR3 in DNA: TGTGCCAGCAGCCCTCGACAGGGGGTTAAAGAGACCCAGTACTTC.

V gene TRBV6-2 or TRBV6-3 combines with J gene TRBJ2-7, with D possibly being TRBD1 (5 bases). Deletions cut 2 bases from V and 7 bases from J, with 15 bases between. This CDR3 is 14 amino acids long. Germline CDR1 MNHEY, CDR2 SVGEGT. In nucleotides, the CDR3 is TGTGCCAGCAGTTACAAAAGGGGTACCCTGGAGCAGTACTTC. Residues: CASSYKRGTLEQYF.

V and J are TRBV10-3 and TRBJ2-5; TRBD1 matches at 8 bases. Germline V gene lookup returns CDR1 ENHRY and CDR2 SYGVKD. The CDR3 has 15 amino acids. Trimming took 4 bases from V and 1 from J; bases not matched to a gene: 5. In DNA form, the CDR3 reads TGTGCCATCAGTGGCCATACAGGGGGCCAAGAGACCCAGTACTTC. Translation gives CAISGHTGGQETQYF.

The chain has TRBV19 and TRBJ1-2; TRBD1 might be the D (6 bases). The germline CDR1 and CDR2 sequences are LNHDA and SQIVND (reference sequence). The CDR3 runs to 17 residues. Trimming left V 6 bases short and J 4 bases short, with 24 bases between. DNA of the CDR3: TGTGCCAGTAGGAATCCGGGAGGACAGAAAACAACCTATGGCTACACCTTC. This gives the protein CASRNPGGQKTTYGYTF.

This clone has just one count. J is TRBJ2-5 and V is TRBV27; 8 positions match TRBD2. Losses at the gene ends were 4 bases for V and 4 bases for J; bases not matched to a gene: 14. The CDR3 is made up of 17 amino acids. The germline CDR1 and CDR2 sequences are MNHEY and SMNVEV (reference sequence). CDR3 residues: CASSWTGGPSVRETQYF. The CDR3, as DNA: TGTGCCAGCAGTTGGACGGGAGGGCCCTCCGTACGAGAGACCCAGTACTTC.

The rearrangement links TRBV5-6 to TRBJ2-7; TRBD2 matches at 9 bases. The CDR3 length is 16 residues. CDR1 and CDR2 (germline): SGHDT, YYEEEE. The V and J ends lost 0 bases and 2 bases, in that order; junction bases with no gene match: 6. The CDR3 DNA sequence: TGTGCCAGCAGCTTGGTCTTAGCGGGGGACCCCTACGAGCAGTACTTC. It codes for CASSLVLAGDPYEQYF. The complete variable domain, with remaining parts taken from reference TRBV5-6 and TRBJ2-7, reads DAGVTQSPTHLIKTRGQQVTLRCSPKSGHDTVSWYQQALGQGPQFIFQYYEEEERQRGNFPDRFSGHQFPNYSSELNVNALLLGDSALYLCASSLVLAGDPYEQYFGPGTRLTVT.

As concerns this clone: The same CDR3 can be traced to other DNA sequences in this sample. The chain carries TRBV5-1 and TRBJ2-3; 7 bases map to TRBD1. CDR1 and CDR2 (germline): SGHRS, YFSETQ. This CDR3 spans 15 amino acids. With V trimmed by 2 bases and J by 1 base, 4 bases remained unmatched. The CDR3 region has the DNA TGCGCCAGCAGCTTAGTCGGACAGGGCACAGATACGCAGTATTTT. Translation gives CASSLVGQGTDTQYF.